The next 17 T cell receptor beta chains were all read from a single sample in a study of blood T cell repertoires in COVID-19. The repertoire was sequenced with immunoSEQ multiplex PCR; TCRdb's copy has only in-frame clones and lacks some. The sample lists around 68,000 clones, approximately 93% occurring once. Sequencing used peripheral blood. These receptors came from a man in his 70s with active COVID-19.

The chain joins TRBV10-3 to TRBJ1-3, with 7 bases aligning to TRBD1. Per germline, CDR1 ENHRY and CDR2 SYGVKD. There are 14 residues in the CDR3. The V segment lost 6 bases and the J segment 7 bases; nucleotides outside the gene matches: 9. CDR3 coding DNA: TGTGCCATCAGGGAGGGTGGGACAGAGAACACCATATATTTT. It codes for CAIREGGTENTIYF.

The chain links TRBV12-3 or TRBV12-4 to TRBJ2-7; 7 bases map to TRBD1. J gave up 12 bases and V 0 bases, and 8 bases lay outside the gene matches. This CDR3 has 13 residues. The DNA for the CDR3 is TGTGCCAGCAGTTTAGCGGCACAGGGGTCCTTGTACTTC. Translated, it gives CASSLAAQGSLYF.

This clone was detected only a few times. The CDR3 nucleotides are TGCGCCAGCAGTCAACCGAGGGCCTACCAGAGCTCCTACGAGCAGTACGTC. It specifies CASSQPRAYQSSYEQYV. The V gene is TRBV23-1, the J gene TRBJ2-7; D is possibly TRBD2 (5 bases). TRBV23-1 is identified as an open reading frame with a role that is uncertain. The V end lost 2 bases, the J end lost 0 bases, and 17 bases lay between the germline ends. This CDR3 region has 17 residues.

The chain carries TRBV25-1 and TRBJ1-5; a weak D match, TRBD1 (5 bases). The CDR3 runs to 16 residues. The germline CDR1 and CDR2 sequences are MGHDK and SYGVNS. Trimming stripped 4 bases from V and 2 bases from J, with 15 bases between. CDR3 sequence reads: CASSATGGWGNQPQHF. The CDR3 DNA follows: TGTGCCAGCAGTGCCACCGGGGGTTGGGGCAATCAGCCCCAGCATTTT.

The gene calls are TRBV29-1 and TRBJ2-1; 8 nucleotides align to TRBD2. Germline values: CDR1 SQVTM, CDR2 ANQGSEA. The CDR3 length is 18 residues. V gave up 2 bases and J gave up 3 bases; unmatched junction bases: 15. The chain's CDR3 is CSVERQRGRRLDYNEQFF. CDR3 coding DNA: TGCAGCGTTGAAAGACAGCGGGGGCGACGTCTTGACTACAATGAGCAGTTCTTC.

The chain carries TRBV18 and TRBJ1-1; 8 bases are shared with TRBD1. After removal of 3 bases from V and 3 bases from J, the junction contained 3 bases not matched to a gene. CDR1 is KGHSH and CDR2 is LQKENI in the germline V gene. This CDR3 spans 14 amino acids. CDR3: CASSPRTGYTEAFF. The CDR3 bases are TGTGCCAGCTCACCCCGGACAGGGTACACTGAAGCTTTCTTT. Based on the CDR3 plus reference TRBV18 and TRBJ1-1, the full variable domain is NAGVMQNPRHLVRRRGQEARLRCSPMKGHSHVYWYRQLPEEGLKFMVYLQKENIIDESGMPKERFSAEFPKEGPSILRIQQVVRGDSAAYFCASSPRTGYTEAFFGQGTRLTVV.

The chain has TRBV5-1 and TRBJ1-1, with 7 bases that match TRBD1. CDR1 is SGHRS, CDR2 YFSETQ, per germline. V was pared by 4 bases and J by 0 bases, with 6 bases of the junction left unmatched. The CDR3 extends over 15 amino acids. As DNA, the CDR3 is TGCGCCAGCAGCGTAGGGGGCCGTCTGAACACTGAAGCTTTCTTT. Amino acids: CASSVGGRLNTEAFF.

This chain uses TRBV10-3 with TRBJ2-5, with TRBD2 matching 7 bases. Per germline, CDR1 ENHRY and CDR2 SYGVKD. The CDR3 totals 14 residues. J gave up 0 bases and V 6 bases, and 4 bases lay outside the gene matches. Written as DNA, the CDR3 is TGTGCCATCAGAGGGGAGGGGAACCAAGAGACCCAGTACTTC. The encoded protein is CAIRGEGNQETQYF.

The genes are TRBV7-3 and TRBJ2-5; the D is unclear. The length of the CDR3 is 13 residues. The V end was cut by 4 bases, the J end by 5 bases, with 11 bases between. Germline-derived CDR1 and CDR2 are SGHTA and FQGTGA. CDR3 region: CASSSASRETQYF. The DNA for the CDR3 is TGTGCCAGCAGCTCTGCTTCGAGGGAGACCCAGTACTTC.

The chain combines TRBV9 with TRBJ1-6; 7 bases map to TRBD1. Germline trimming cut 3 bases from V and 10 bases from J; bases unmatched to any gene: 10. The CDR3 is 15 residues long. Germline-derived CDR1 and CDR2 are SGDLS and YYNGEE. CDR3 in DNA: TGTGCCAGCAGCGCCGTGGACAACAGGGGATCACCCCTCCACTTT. Protein product: CASSAVDNRGSPLHF.

The V gene is TRBV6-6, the J gene TRBJ2-5, with 11 bases aligning to TRBD2. The ends lost 2 bases at V and 4 bases at J; junction bases unmatched: 6. This CDR3 has 16 amino acids. CDR1 is MNHNY, CDR2 SVGAGI, per germline (reference sequence). Written as DNA, the CDR3 is TGTGCCAGCAGTTACCCTAGCGGGGGGCTGGGAGAGACCCAGTACTTC. This sequence encodes CASSYPSGGLGETQYF.

V usage is TRBV11-3 and J usage is TRBJ2-2, with 8 bases matching TRBD1. The ends lost 0 bases at V and 1 base at J; junction bases unmatched: 7. Germline values: CDR1 SGHNT, CDR2 YENEEA. The CDR3 extends over 18 amino acids. CDR3 in amino acids: CASSLEGQGYLNTGELFF. The CDR3 nucleotides read TGTGCCAGCAGCTTAGAAGGACAGGGATACTTGAACACCGGGGAGCTGTTTTTT.

The chain links TRBV3-1 (or the pseudogene TRBV3-2) to TRBJ2-1; 8 bases fit TRBD1. The germline CDR1 and CDR2 sequences are LGHDT and YNNKEL (reference sequence). Trimming cost V 2 bases and J 4 bases; bases outside gene matches: 10. The CDR3 is made up of 17 amino acids. The CDR3 loop reads CASSQTIRDRIYNEQFF. The CDR3 coding sequence is TGTGCCAGCAGCCAAACCATCAGGGACAGGATATACAATGAGCAGTTCTTC.

The gene calls are TRBV6-5 and TRBJ1-5; D possibly corresponds to TRBD1 (5 bases). Trimming removed 6 bases at V and 6 bases at J, with 18 bases between. This CDR3 is 15 amino acids long. The V gene's germline CDR1 is MNHEY and CDR2 SVGAGI. The CDR3 DNA sequence: TGTGCCAGCAGGTCGGGGGGGGGAGTTAGTCAGCCCCAGCATTTT. It is translated as CASRSGGGVSQPQHF.

V usage is TRBV3-1 (or the pseudogene TRBV3-2) and J usage is TRBJ2-1; D is perhaps TRBD2 (6 bases). The germline V gene has CDR1 LGHDT and CDR2 YNNKEL (reference sequence). V lost 3 bases and J lost 7, with 16 bases in between. This CDR3 is 15 amino acids long. The CDR3 region has the DNA TGTGCCAGCAGCCATTACGGGGGACCGGCTAATGAGCAGTTCTTC. As protein: CASSHYGGPANEQFF.

This chain joins TRBV4-1 and TRBJ2-1; the match to TRBD2 covers 12 bases. V was pared by 2 bases and J by 4 bases, with 6 bases of the junction left unmatched. This CDR3 spans 17 amino acids. Germline V CDR1 and CDR2: MGHRA, YSYEKL. The CDR3 protein is CASSQSTSGGSYNEQFF. As DNA, the CDR3 is TGCGCCAGCAGCCAATCAACTAGCGGGGGGTCTTACAATGAGCAGTTCTTC.

The rearrangement joins TRBV7-6 to TRBJ2-2, with D possibly being TRBD2 (7 bases). The germline V and J ends were trimmed by 4 bases and 4 bases, with 19 bases remaining between them. CDR1 is SGHVS, CDR2 FNYEAQ, per germline. The CDR3 spans 17 residues. The CDR3 loop reads CASSSPLGGAGTGELFF. CDR3 DNA: TGTGCCAGCAGCTCCCCTTTGGGGGGGGCGGGCACCGGGGAGCTGTTTTTT.